Listed below are T cell receptor beta chains from one sample, sequenced in a study of T cells in Graves' hyperthyroidism and ophthalmopathy. TCRdb re-derived calls from the multiplex PCR reads in MiXCR, one entry per CDR3 protein. This repertoire shows approximately 510,000 distinct CDR3 sequences, 20% to 25% found once; its top ten account for approximately 26%. The sequencing input was blood. These receptors all come from a man between 18 and 29 years old with Graves' hyperthyroidism. The CDR3 runs from the conserved cysteine through the conserved F or W. D genes are given only for firm matches. Some rows mark clone size as missing; the rest say once, few, many or name a class of expanded clone.

CDR3nt	CDR3aa	v_gene	d_gene	j_gene	abundance
TGTGCCAGCAGTGGCGCGGCCTCCTACGAGCAGTACTTC	CASSGAASYEQYF	TRBV2	NA	TRBJ2-7	NA
TGTGCCAGCAGCCGGCGGGACAGGGGACCATATGGCTACACCTTC	CASSRRDRGPYGYTF	TRBV5-6	TRBD1	TRBJ1-2	few
TGTGCCAGCCGTTTGCAGGGGGTGTACTATGGCTACACCTTC	CASRLQGVYYGYTF	TRBV28	TRBD1	TRBJ1-2	NA
TGTGCCAGCAGTCCCCCTCTGGGCACTGAAGCTTTCTTT	CASSPPLGTEAFF	TRBV27	NA	TRBJ1-1	many
TGTGCCAGTAGTACCACCCTGACAGGGCCTTATGGCTACACCTTC	CASSTTLTGPYGYTF	TRBV19	TRBD1	TRBJ1-2	NA
TGCGCCAGCAGCCAAGGACAGGGATATACTCGCCCCTACGAGCAGTACTTC	CASSQGQGYTRPYEQYF	TRBV4-1	TRBD1	TRBJ2-7	many
TGTGCCATCAGTGAGTCGGTCCAGGGATCGAACACTGAAGCTTTCTTT	CAISESVQGSNTEAFF	TRBV10-3	NA	TRBJ1-1	few
TGTGCCAGCAGCGTAGCTGCAGGGAAAAATTCACCCCTCCACTTT	CASSVAAGKNSPLHF	TRBV9	NA	TRBJ1-6	few
TGTGCCAGCAGTTTAGACCCGAGGGAGACCCAGTACTTC	CASSLDPRETQYF	TRBV12-3/TRBV12-4	NA	TRBJ2-5	many
TGTGCCAGCAAGAACGGACAGAGTCTTAGCAATCAGCCCCAGCATTTT	CASKNGQSLSNQPQHF	TRBV6-5	NA	TRBJ1-5	many
TGTGCCAGCAGTTCTTATCACCCGACAGGGAACTATGGCTACACCTTC	CASSSYHPTGNYGYTF	TRBV6-5	TRBD1	TRBJ1-2	many
TGTGCCAGCCGAGGGGCGGGAGAGACCCAGTACTTC	CASRGAGETQYF	TRBV28	NA	TRBJ2-5	many
TGTGCCAGCAAACCTGCGACTAGCGGGGAAGAGACCCAGTACTTC	CASKPATSGEETQYF	TRBV2	TRBD2	TRBJ2-5	many
TGTGCCAGCAGTTACTTCGGGGTCAGCACAGATACGCAGTATTTT	CASSYFGVSTDTQYF	TRBV6-5	NA	TRBJ2-3	many
TGTGCCAGCAGTTTAATCAAGGGGGGTTACACTGAAGCTTTCTTT	CASSLIKGGYTEAFF	TRBV27	NA	TRBJ1-1	many
TGTGCCAGCAGTGAATGGCGGGGGAACACTGAAGCTTTCTTT	CASSEWRGNTEAFF	TRBV2	NA	TRBJ1-1	many
TGTGCCAGCAGCTCGGGAGGGGCATCCTACTATCAGCCCCAGCATTTT	CASSSGGASYYQPQHF	TRBV5-6	NA	TRBJ1-5	NA
TGTGCCAGCAGTTACTCAGTCGGTGAGATGAACATTAAGTACTTC	CASSYSVGEMNIKYF	TRBV6-5	NA	TRBJ2-4	NA
TGCGCCAGCAGCCCTCTCGACCGTAGCAATCAGCCCCAGCATTTT	CASSPLDRSNQPQHF	TRBV4-1	NA	TRBJ1-5	many
TGTGCCAGCAGCCTGACCACGGACAGCCTCCAAGAGACCCAGTACTTC	CASSLTTDSLQETQYF	TRBV28	NA	TRBJ2-5	many
TGTGCCAGCACCGGGAGCGGGGCAGCCATATCCTACGAGCAGTACTTC	CASTGSGAAISYEQYF	TRBV28	TRBD2	TRBJ2-7	NA
TGTGCCAGCAGTACTCCGAAGACAGGGGGCCCTTATAGCAATCAGCCCCAGCATTTT	CASSTPKTGGPYSNQPQHF	TRBV11-2	TRBD1	TRBJ1-5	many
TGTGCCAGCAGGGAACAACTAGCGGGGGCTTACAATGAGCAGTTCTTC	CASREQLAGAYNEQFF	TRBV6-1	TRBD2	TRBJ2-1	many
TGTGCCAGCAGTTTACTGGGGGACGAGCAGTACTTC	CASSLLGDEQYF	TRBV28	NA	TRBJ2-7	many
TGCGCCACCAGACCGGACAGGGAGTCCTACGAGCAGTACTTC	CATRPDRESYEQYF	TRBV5-1	TRBD1	TRBJ2-7	few
TGCGCCAGCAGCTTGGTCGGACAGACGGCTTTCTTT	CASSLVGQTAFF	TRBV5-1	NA	TRBJ1-1	many
TGTGCCAGCAGCCAAGAAACCTTAGGCGGCCGGCGCAACTATGGCTACACCTTC	CASSQETLGGRRNYGYTF	TRBV3-1	NA	TRBJ1-2	few
TGCGCCAGCAGCCTGGGACAGGGGGATCGAGCTTTCTTT	CASSLGQGDRAFF	TRBV5-1	TRBD1	TRBJ1-1	few
TGTGCCAGCAGCCTCGGACAGGTCCTGGGTCAAGAGACCCAGTACTTC	CASSLGQVLGQETQYF	TRBV6-1	TRBD1	TRBJ2-5	NA
TGTGCCAGCAGCAGGGGGACCAATCAGCCCCAGCATTTT	CASSRGTNQPQHF	TRBV12-3/TRBV12-4	TRBD1	TRBJ1-5	few
TGTGCCACCCGGATACTAGCGGGACACTACGAGCAGTACTTC	CATRILAGHYEQYF	TRBV7-6	TRBD2	TRBJ2-7	many
TGTGCCAGCAGTTACGGACTAGCGGTGACCTACGAGCAGTACTTC	CASSYGLAVTYEQYF	TRBV6-5	TRBD2	TRBJ2-7	many
TGTGCCAGCAAAAGAAGCGGGGGGTACACCGGGGAGCTGTTTTTT	CASKRSGGYTGELFF	TRBV27	TRBD2	TRBJ2-2	many
TGTGCCAGCAGCGGAAAGTCATCTAGCGGGGAGAACATTCAGTACTTC	CASSGKSSSGENIQYF	TRBV7-6	TRBD2	TRBJ2-4	many
TGTGCCAGTATGGGGGACAGCTTTGAAGCTTTCTTT	CASMGDSFEAFF	TRBV19	TRBD1	TRBJ1-1	NA
TGTGCCAGCAGCCCTCGGGAACCACCCTACGAGCAGTACTTC	CASSPREPPYEQYF	TRBV12-3/TRBV12-4	NA	TRBJ2-7	NA
TGCAGTGCTAGAGGGACCCAGGAGACCCAGTACTTC	CSARGTQETQYF	TRBV20-1	NA	TRBJ2-5	NA
TGTGCCAGCAGCACCACAGGAGAGATCCAAGAGACCCAGTACTTC	CASSTTGEIQETQYF	TRBV6-5	NA	TRBJ2-5	few
TGTGCCAGCAGCCCTAACAGGTCCTACGAGCAGTACTTC	CASSPNRSYEQYF	TRBV6-5	NA	TRBJ2-7	many
TGTGCCAGTAGTATGACTTCTGCCACCGGGGAGCTGTTTTTT	CASSMTSATGELFF	TRBV19	NA	TRBJ2-2	many
TGTGCCAGCAGTTTGCGGTTACAATTGCGGAACACCATATATTTT	CASSLRLQLRNTIYF	TRBV12-3/TRBV12-4	NA	TRBJ1-3	many
TGTGCCTGGAGGCTCCCTTCGGCGGTCCGGGGTTATGGCTACACCTTC	CAWRLPSAVRGYGYTF	TRBV30	NA	TRBJ1-2	NA
TGTGCCACCAGCAGACCTGGGACAGCAAACTACGAGCAGTACTTC	CATSRPGTANYEQYF	TRBV15	TRBD1	TRBJ2-7	many
TGTGCCAGCAGTGAATTTGGTCCAGGGTGGAAGGCTTTCTTT	CASSEFGPGWKAFF	TRBV6-1	NA	TRBJ1-1	NA
TGTGCCAGCAGCTTGCCAGGGCGACGAACTGAAGCTTTCTTT	CASSLPGRRTEAFF	TRBV5-6	NA	TRBJ1-1	many
TGCAGTGCCCTAAGACTAGCGGGGGATCAAGAGACCCAGTACTTC	CSALRLAGDQETQYF	TRBV20-1	TRBD2	TRBJ2-5	many
TGTGCCAGCAGTTTAGCCCTAGGGGTTAGCAATCAGCCCCAGCATTTT	CASSLALGVSNQPQHF	TRBV6-5	NA	TRBJ1-5	many
TGTGCCAGCAGATCGGACAGGCTCTCTGGAAACACCATATATTTT	CASRSDRLSGNTIYF	TRBV12-3/TRBV12-4	TRBD1	TRBJ1-3	few
TGTGCCAGCTCCCGATTGGCGGCAGACGAGCAGTACTTC	CASSRLAADEQYF	TRBV25-1	NA	TRBJ2-7	many
TGTGCCAGCAGTCACGGTGGGCCGTATCAGCCCCAGCATTTT	CASSHGGPYQPQHF	TRBV12-3/TRBV12-4	NA	TRBJ1-5	once
TGTGCCAGCAGTGATTGGGGGCACACTGAAGCTTTCTTT	CASSDWGHTEAFF	TRBV6-4	NA	TRBJ1-1	once
TGTGCCAGCAGCCGACTAGCGGGGGGGCGAGGGATATTCTCCTACGAGCAGTACTTC	CASSRLAGGRGIFSYEQYF	TRBV3-1	TRBD2	TRBJ2-7	NA
TGTGCCAGCAGGTCAGGCACCGGGGAGCTGTTTTTT	CASRSGTGELFF	TRBV28	NA	TRBJ2-2	few
TGTGCCAGCAGTGTCGACCGTTACACCGGGGAGCTGTTTTTT	CASSVDRYTGELFF	TRBV27	NA	TRBJ2-2	many
TGTGCCAGCAGCTCCCGTTCGTATGACGAGCAGTACTTC	CASSSRSYDEQYF	TRBV5-5	NA	TRBJ2-7	many
TGTGCCAGCAGCCTACAGACAGAGAACACTGAAGCTTTCTTT	CASSLQTENTEAFF	TRBV4-2	NA	TRBJ1-1	NA
TGTGCCAGCAGCAACTTTTGGGGGGACCAAGAGACCCAGTACTTC	CASSNFWGDQETQYF	TRBV12-3/TRBV12-4	NA	TRBJ2-5	many
TGTGCCTGGAGTACTCGATTTAGGAGTCAGCCCCAGCATTTT	CAWSTRFRSQPQHF	TRBV30	NA	TRBJ1-5	many
TGTGCCAGCAGTTTAAAACAGGGCTCCTACGAGCAGTACTTC	CASSLKQGSYEQYF	TRBV27	NA	TRBJ2-7	NA